This T cell receptor beta chain was recorded in a study of identical twins. Study-wide findings and caveats: Models underestimated how often monozygotic twins shared out-of-frame TCR alpha.

The germline gives CDR1 KGHSH, CDR2 LQKENI. This CDR3 has 14 residues. Trimming cost V 5 bases and J 2 bases; bases outside gene matches: 4. To note about this clonotype: No antigen is known for it.

TCRdb reprocessed the 5' RACE reads with MiXCR, giving one entry per CDR3 protein. The sample gives about 570,000 distinct CDR3 sequences, more than 9% of which show up once; under 3.5% is in the top ten. This sample was shared with a second study, whose subject was yellow fever vaccine responses in identical twins.

The rearrangement links TRBV18 to TRBJ2-7, with 9 bases lining up with TRBD2. Sequenced material: PBMCs. This clonotype was sampled from a woman under 30 in good health. The CDR3 loop reads CASSAGTSTYEQYF. DNA of the CDR3: TGTGCCAGCTCAGCCGGGACTAGCACCTACGAGCAGTACTTC.